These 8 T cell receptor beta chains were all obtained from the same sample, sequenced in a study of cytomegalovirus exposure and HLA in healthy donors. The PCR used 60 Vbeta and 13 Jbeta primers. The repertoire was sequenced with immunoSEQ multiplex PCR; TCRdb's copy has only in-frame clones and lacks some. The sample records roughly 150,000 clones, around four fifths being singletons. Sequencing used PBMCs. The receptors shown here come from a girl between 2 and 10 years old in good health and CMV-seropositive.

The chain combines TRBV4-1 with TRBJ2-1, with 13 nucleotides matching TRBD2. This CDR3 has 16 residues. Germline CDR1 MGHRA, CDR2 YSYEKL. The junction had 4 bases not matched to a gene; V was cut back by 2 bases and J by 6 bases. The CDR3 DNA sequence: TGCGCCAGCAGCCAAATTGGACTAGCGGGAGTCAATGAGCAGTTCTTC. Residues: CASSQIGLAGVNEQFF.

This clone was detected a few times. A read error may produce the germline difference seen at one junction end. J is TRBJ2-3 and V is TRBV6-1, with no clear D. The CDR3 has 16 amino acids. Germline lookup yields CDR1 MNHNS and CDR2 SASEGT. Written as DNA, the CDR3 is TGTGCCATCAGTGATGATATAGTGGGCCTCACAGATACGCAGTATTTT. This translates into CAISDDIVGLTDTQYF.

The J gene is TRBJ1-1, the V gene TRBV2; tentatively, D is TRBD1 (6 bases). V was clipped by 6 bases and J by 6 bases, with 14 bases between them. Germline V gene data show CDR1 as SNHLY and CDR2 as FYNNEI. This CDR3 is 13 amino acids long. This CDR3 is CASRGAGVPEAFF. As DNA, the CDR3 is TGTGCCAGCAGGGGAGCAGGGGTCCCTGAAGCTTTCTTT.

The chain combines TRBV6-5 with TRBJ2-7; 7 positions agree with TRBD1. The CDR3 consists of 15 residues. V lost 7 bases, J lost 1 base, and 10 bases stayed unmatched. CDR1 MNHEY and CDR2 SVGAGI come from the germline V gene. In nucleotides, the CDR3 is TGTGCCAGCACCCGGGACAGTGGATCGTCCTACGAGCAGTACTTC. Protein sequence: CASTRDSGSSYEQYF.

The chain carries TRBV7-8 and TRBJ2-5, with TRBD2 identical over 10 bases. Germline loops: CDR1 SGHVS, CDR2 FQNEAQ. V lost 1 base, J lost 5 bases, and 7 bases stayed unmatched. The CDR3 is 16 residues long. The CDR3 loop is CASSLEPAGGPETQYF. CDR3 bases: TGTGCCAGCAGCTTAGAACCAGCGGGAGGGCCGGAGACCCAGTACTTC.

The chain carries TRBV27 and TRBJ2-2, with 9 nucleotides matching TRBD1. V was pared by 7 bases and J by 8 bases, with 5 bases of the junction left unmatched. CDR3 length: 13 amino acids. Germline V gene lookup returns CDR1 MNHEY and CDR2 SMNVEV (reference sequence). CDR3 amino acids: CASKDRGVGELFF. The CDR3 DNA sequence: TGTGCCAGCAAAGACAGGGGGGTAGGGGAGCTGTTTTTT.

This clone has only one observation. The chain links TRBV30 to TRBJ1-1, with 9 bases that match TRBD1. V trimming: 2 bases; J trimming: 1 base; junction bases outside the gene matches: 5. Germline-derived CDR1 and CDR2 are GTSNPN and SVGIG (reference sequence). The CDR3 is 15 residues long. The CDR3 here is CAWSPWTGANTEAFF. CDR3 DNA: TGTGCCTGGAGTCCGTGGACAGGGGCGAACACTGAAGCTTTCTTT.

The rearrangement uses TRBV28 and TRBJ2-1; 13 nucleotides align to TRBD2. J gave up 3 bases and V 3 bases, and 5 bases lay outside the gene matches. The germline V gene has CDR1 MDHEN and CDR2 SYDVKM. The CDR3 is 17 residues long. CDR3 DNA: TGTGCCAGCAGTTTTGGACTAGCGGGAGATTTCTACAATGAGCAGTTCTTC. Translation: CASSFGLAGDFYNEQFF.